Presented here are 28 T cell receptor beta chains from one specimen sequenced in a study of patients and donors after allogeneic stem cell transplantation. TCRdb called the RT-PCR reads again in MiXCR, with one record for every CDR3 protein. This table has approximately 250,000 distinct CDR3 sequences, over 12% appearing once. The sequenced sample consisted of blood, either unsorted or a sorted T cell fraction (not recorded which). All receptors derive from a human donor who was either an allogeneic HSCT recipient or a stem cell or donor lymphocyte infusion donor (not recorded which). It is not recorded whose cells these are; they may come from a transplant donor.

This clonotype was observed a handful of times. This chain joins TRBV18 and TRBJ2-7; D tentatively fits TRBD1 or TRBD2 (5 bases each). Germline CDR1 KGHSH, CDR2 LQKENI. With 2 bases removed from V and 3 bases from J, the gap between germline ends came to 8 bases. The CDR3 runs to 13 residues. CDR3 amino acids: CASSPLGDYEQYF. CDR3 bases: TGTGCCAGCTCACCATTGGGGGACTACGAGCAGTACTTC.

This clonotype was seen at least ten times. The rearrangement links TRBV4-1 to TRBJ1-1, with D uncertain. Trimming shortened V by 2 bases and J by 1 base, and 5 bases separated the two germline ends. This CDR3 is 13 amino acids long. Germline CDR1 is MGHRA and CDR2 is YSYEKL. In nucleotides, the CDR3 is TGCGCCAGCAGCCAAAGGACGAACACTGAAGCTTTCTTT. It is translated as CASSQRTNTEAFF.

This sequence joins TRBV15 and TRBJ2-3; TRBD1 might be the D (6 bases). The V gene's germline CDR1 is LNHNV and CDR2 YYDKDF (reference sequence). CDR3 length equals 13 residues. Trimming removed 7 bases from V and 5 bases from J, with 13 bases in between. The CDR3 protein is CATNLGAGDTQYF. CDR3 in DNA: TGTGCCACCAATCTGGGGGCAGGAGATACGCAGTATTTT.

This sequence joins TRBV20-1 and TRBJ2-7, with 8 bases that match TRBD2. J lost 3 bases, V lost 5 bases, and 6 bases had no gene match. The CDR3 sequence is 13 residues long. In germline, CDR1 is DFQATT, CDR2 SNEGSKA (reference sequence). For the CDR3, the DNA is TGCAGTGCTGGACTAGCCGTAAACTACGAGCAGTACTTC. The encoded protein is CSAGLAVNYEQYF.

This clonotype was seen a few times. The rearrangement joins TRBV5-4 to TRBJ2-3, with D perhaps matching TRBD2 (7 bases). Per germline, CDR1 SGHNT and CDR2 YYREEE (reference sequence). V lost 5 bases and J lost 5, with 18 bases in between. The CDR3 consists of 15 residues. The CDR3 is CASSIQGGSGDTQYF. CDR3 in DNA: TGTGCCAGCAGTATACAGGGAGGGTCGGGAGATACGCAGTATTTT. The full variable domain, its missing parts supplied by reference TRBV5-4 and TRBJ2-3, is ETGVTQSPTHLIKTRGQQVTLRCSSQSGHNTVSWYQQALGQGPQFIFQYYREEENGRGNFPPRFSGLQFPNYSSELNVNALELDDSALYLCASSIQGGSGDTQYFGPGTRLTVL.

This clonotype has only a few counts. CDR3 sequence reads: CSARVGQTSAFF. CDR3 sequence (DNA): TGCAGTGCTAGAGTGGGGCAGACCTCAGCTTTCTTT. The V and J genes are TRBV20-1 and TRBJ1-1; tentative D call: TRBD1 (5 bases). This CDR3 is 12 amino acids long. V was clipped by 1 base and J by 10 bases, with 13 bases between them. The germline gives CDR1 DFQATT, CDR2 SNEGSKA (reference sequence).

The chain uses TRBV7-8 and TRBJ2-2; the match to TRBD1 covers 8 bases. V trimming: 4 bases; J trimming: 6 bases; junction bases outside the gene matches: 4. CDR1 is SGHVS and CDR2 is FQNEAQ in the germline V gene. CDR3 length equals 14 residues. The CDR3 reads CASSSSRGPGELFF. CDR3 DNA: TGTGCCAGCAGCTCTAGCAGGGGGCCCGGGGAGCTGTTTTTT. Full variable domain (missing parts from reference TRBV7-8 and TRBJ2-2): GAGVSQSPRYKVAKRGQDVALRCDPISGHVSLFWYQQALGQGPEFLTYFQNEAQLDKSGLPSDRFFAERPEGSVSTLKIQRTQQEDSAVYLCASSSSRGPGELFFGEGSRLTVL.

This sequence joins TRBV6-2 or TRBV6-3 and TRBJ2-3; either TRBD1 or TRBD2 may fit D (5 bases each). The ends were cut back, 4 bases at V and 6 bases at J, with 20 bases in the middle. Looked up from germline, CDR1 is MNHEY and CDR2 is SVGEGT. The CDR3 spans 16 residues. CDR3 nucleotide sequence: TGTGCCAGCAGTTCAGGGACGGCTAGATTTGGGGATACGCAGTATTTT. Translated, it gives CASSSGTARFGDTQYF.

The chain uses TRBV6-1 and TRBJ2-7; TRBD1 matches 8 bases. The germline CDR1 and CDR2 sequences are MNHNS and SASEGT. The CDR3 runs 14 residues. Trimming took 6 bases from V and 6 from J; bases not matched to a gene: 10. The DNA for the CDR3 is TGTGCCAGCAGGAGACAGGGGAGTGCAACCGAGCAGTACTTC. It is translated as CASRRQGSATEQYF.

The chain recombines TRBV7-3 with TRBJ2-3; the D is unclear. The CDR3 sequence is 12 residues long. CDR1 and CDR2 from the germline V gene are SGHTA and FQGTGA. With 2 bases removed from V and 5 bases from J, the gap between germline ends came to 5 bases. CDR3 sequence (DNA): TGTGCCAGCAGCTTACCCGGAGATACGCAGTATTTT. Its translation is CASSLPGDTQYF. The entire variable domain, with the rest obtained from reference TRBV7-3 and TRBJ2-3, is as follows: GAGVSQTPSNKVTEKGKYVELRCDPISGHTALYWYRQSLGQGPEFLIYFQGTGAADDSGLPNDRFFAVRPEGSVSTLKIQRTERGDSAVYLCASSLPGDTQYFGPGTRLTVL.

This clonotype was observed a handful of times. This chain uses TRBV9 with TRBJ2-2; TRBD1 aligns across 8 bases. Germline trimming cut 0 bases from V and 3 bases from J; bases unmatched to any gene: 4. CDR1 and CDR2 (germline): SGDLS, YYNGEE. This CDR3 comprises 16 residues. The chain's CDR3 is CASSVGQGMDTGELFF. CDR3 nucleotide sequence: TGTGCCAGCAGCGTAGGACAGGGGATGGACACCGGGGAGCTGTTTTTT.

The CDR3 loop is CATARDFGPEQYF. In DNA, the CDR3 is TGTGCCACGGCGCGGGACTTCGGTCCCGAGCAGTACTTC. The V call is TRBV15, the J call TRBJ2-7; perhaps TRBD2 as D (6 bases). The CDR3 has 13 residues. V was cut by 9 bases and J by 6 bases, with 18 bases left in between. Germline values: CDR1 LNHNV, CDR2 YYDKDF (reference sequence). Drawing the rest from reference TRBV15 and TRBJ2-7, the complete variable domain is DAMVIQNPRYQVTQFGKPVTLSCSQTLNHNVMYWYQQKSSQAPKLLFHYYDKDFNNEADTPDNFQSRRPNTSFCFLDIRSPGLGDTAMYLCATARDFGPEQYFGPGTRLTVT.

This clonotype occurred a few times. This chain joins TRBV12-3 or TRBV12-4 and TRBJ2-5; weak D call: TRBD1 (5 bases). V was cut by 7 bases and J by 4 bases, with 16 bases left in between. The CDR3 runs 14 residues. The CDR3 here is CASMPRSRAETQYF. The CDR3 DNA reads TGTGCCAGCATGCCAAGGTCCAGGGCAGAGACCCAGTACTTC.

This clonotype was found a few times. The chain has TRBV6-2 or TRBV6-3 and TRBJ2-5; D may be TRBD2 (5 bases). V gave up 5 bases and J gave up 3 bases, with 16 bases separating them. There are 15 residues in the CDR3. The germline CDR1 and CDR2 sequences are MNHEY and SVGEGT. CDR3 loop: CASSGRRNGEETQYF. The CDR3 DNA reads TGTGCCAGCAGTGGCCGGAGGAATGGTGAAGAGACCCAGTACTTC.

The chain uses TRBV12-3 or TRBV12-4 and TRBJ1-5; unclear D gene. V was pared by 5 bases and J by 2 bases, with 13 bases between. CDR3 length equals 15 residues. The CDR3 nucleotides read TGTGCCAGCAGTCCCGCGCTGGCGGGCAATCAGCCCCAGCATTTT. Translated: CASSPALAGNQPQHF.

The sample holds a few counts of this clonotype. The chain employs TRBV11-2 and TRBJ2-3, with 9 bases fitting TRBD2. Germline V lookup: CDR1 SGHAT, CDR2 FQNNGV. The CDR3 is 16 amino acids. V dropped 4 bases and J dropped 5; count of bases not matched to a gene: 10. The CDR3 loop is CASSSETSGPGDTQYF. The DNA for the CDR3 is TGTGCCAGCAGCTCAGAGACTAGCGGTCCGGGAGATACGCAGTATTTT.

In its sample, this clonotype was seen a few times. The chain couples TRBV9 to TRBJ1-4; TRBD1 is a possible D gene (6 bases). V was pared by 0 bases and J by 7 bases, with 13 bases between. The CDR3 spans 15 residues. Per the germline V gene, CDR1 is SGDLS and CDR2 is YYNGEE. The CDR3 DNA follows: TGTGCCAGCAGCGTAGTCGGGGGCGAGGGTGAAAAACTGTTTTTT. Translation: CASSVVGGEGEKLFF.

This chain uses TRBV9 with TRBJ2-1; no clear D. Trimming stripped 0 bases from V and 3 bases from J, with 16 bases between. This CDR3 has 17 residues. Germline CDR1 SGDLS, CDR2 YYNGEE. The CDR3 DNA sequence: TGTGCCAGCAGCGTAGCGGGTACCCAGCAATACTACAATGAGCAGTTCTTC. Translated: CASSVAGTQQYYNEQFF.

The sample holds a few counts of this clonotype. The chain recombines TRBV6-2 or TRBV6-3 with TRBJ1-5; no reliable D call. The V gene's germline CDR1 is MNHEY and CDR2 SVGEGT. Trimming took 2 bases from V and 5 from J, leaving 7 bases between them. The CDR3 has 13 amino acids. CDR3 amino acids: CASSYDGYQPQHF. DNA for the CDR3: TGTGCCAGCAGTTACGATGGCTATCAGCCCCAGCATTTT.

The V gene is TRBV14, the J gene TRBJ1-1; unclear D gene. Per germline, CDR1 SGHDN and CDR2 FVKESK. With 3 bases removed from V and 6 bases from J, the gap between germline ends came to 8 bases. This CDR3 region has 12 residues. The CDR3 reads CASSQYRAEAFF. DNA of the CDR3: TGTGCCAGCAGCCAGTATCGCGCTGAAGCTTTCTTT.

The V gene is TRBV11-2, the J gene TRBJ2-5; 11 nucleotides agree with TRBD2. The germline gives CDR1 SGHAT, CDR2 FQNNGV. The ends lost 5 bases at V and 3 bases at J; junction bases unmatched: 8. CDR3 size: 16 residues. CDR3 sequence reads: CASSPSSGRAEETQYF. In DNA form, the CDR3 reads TGTGCCAGCAGCCCGAGTAGCGGGAGGGCCGAAGAGACCCAGTACTTC.

The chain is built from TRBV2 and TRBJ1-2; D gene unclear. V lost 8 bases and J 2 bases, leaving 15 bases between the germline ends. CDR1 SNHLY and CDR2 FYNNEI come from the germline V gene. The CDR3 totals 14 residues. The CDR3: CASVQSYFNYGYTF. Written as DNA, the CDR3 is TGTGCCAGCGTACAAAGCTATTTCAACTATGGCTACACCTTC.

The chain employs TRBV10-3 and TRBJ2-5; TRBD2 agrees at 12 bases. The CDR3 consists of 13 residues. The ends lost 8 bases at V and 3 bases at J; junction bases unmatched: 1. Looked up from germline, CDR1 is ENHRY and CDR2 is SYGVKD. The chain's CDR3 is CAIRTSGEETQYF. The CDR3 bases are TGTGCCATCCGGACTAGCGGGGAAGAGACCCAGTACTTC.

This clonotype came up many times. The chain has TRBV25-1 and TRBJ1-3; D unresolved. The CDR3 covers 11 residues. Germline loops: CDR1 MGHDK, CDR2 SYGVNS. Trimming left V 11 bases short and J 0 bases short, with 5 bases between. CDR3 in amino acids: CAPRSGNTIYF. CDR3 DNA: TGTGCCCCCCGCTCTGGAAACACCATATATTTT.

Ten or more counts support this clonotype. V is TRBV15 and J is TRBJ1-5, with D unclear. CDR3 length equals 17 residues. The V gene's germline CDR1 is LNHNV and CDR2 YYDKDF (reference sequence). The ends were cut back, 1 base at V and 0 bases at J, with 13 bases in the middle. The CDR3 DNA sequence: TGTGCCACCAGCAGAGTCTCGAGTAGTTATAGCAATCAGCCCCAGCATTTT. Protein sequence: CATSRVSSSYSNQPQHF.

This clonotype turned up a few times. The V gene is TRBV20-1, the J gene TRBJ2-2, with TRBD2 matching 8 bases. This CDR3 spans 15 amino acids. Germline V gives CDR1 DFQATT, CDR2 SNEGSKA (reference sequence). V shed 6 bases and J 0 bases; nucleotides not matched to a gene: 6. The CDR3 spells CSASVSGTNTGELFF. The CDR3 DNA is TGCAGTGCATCGGTTAGCGGGACGAACACCGGGGAGCTGTTTTTT.

The chain has TRBV29-1 and TRBJ2-5; D may be TRBD2 (6 bases). The CDR3 length is 14 residues. The V end was cut by 3 bases, the J end by 4 bases, with 15 bases between. Germline loops: CDR1 SQVTM, CDR2 ANQGSEA. The CDR3 sequence: CSVEAPGVGETQYF. The DNA for the CDR3 is TGCAGCGTTGAGGCTCCGGGAGTAGGAGAGACCCAGTACTTC.

This clonotype was seen at least ten times. The rearrangement joins TRBV20-1 to TRBJ1-1; D remains unclear. This CDR3 region has 13 residues. Germline assignment: CDR1 DFQATT and CDR2 SNEGSKA (reference sequence). The V end was cut by 0 bases, the J end by 2 bases, with 7 bases between. CDR3 region: CSARDGRNTEAFF. The CDR3, as DNA: TGCAGTGCTAGAGACGGACGAAACACTGAAGCTTTCTTT.